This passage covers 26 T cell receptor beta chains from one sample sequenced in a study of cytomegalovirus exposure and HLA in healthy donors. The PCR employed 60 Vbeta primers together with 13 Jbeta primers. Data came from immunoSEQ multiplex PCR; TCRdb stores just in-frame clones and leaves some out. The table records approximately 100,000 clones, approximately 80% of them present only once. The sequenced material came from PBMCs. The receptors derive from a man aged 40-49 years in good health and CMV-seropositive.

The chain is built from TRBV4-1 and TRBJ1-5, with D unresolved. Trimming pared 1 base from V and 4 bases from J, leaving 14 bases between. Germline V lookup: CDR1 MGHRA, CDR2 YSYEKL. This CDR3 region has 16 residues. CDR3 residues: CASSQVTVSGNQPQHF. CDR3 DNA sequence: TGCGCCAGCAGCCAAGTAACCGTGTCGGGGAATCAGCCCCAGCATTTT.

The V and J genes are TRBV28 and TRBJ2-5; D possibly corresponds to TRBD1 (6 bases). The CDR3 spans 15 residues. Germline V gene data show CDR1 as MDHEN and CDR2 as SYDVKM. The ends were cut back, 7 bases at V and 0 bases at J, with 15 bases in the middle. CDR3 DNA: TGTGCCAGCACCACCCCGGGACACCACCAAGAGACCCAGTACTTC. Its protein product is CASTTPGHHQETQYF.

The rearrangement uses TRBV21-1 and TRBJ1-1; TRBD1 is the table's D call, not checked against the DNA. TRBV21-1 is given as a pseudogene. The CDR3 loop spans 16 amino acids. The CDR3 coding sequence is TGTGCCAGCAACGCCCCGACAGGGGGCATGAACACTGAAGCTTTCTTT. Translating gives CASNAPTGGMNTEAFF.

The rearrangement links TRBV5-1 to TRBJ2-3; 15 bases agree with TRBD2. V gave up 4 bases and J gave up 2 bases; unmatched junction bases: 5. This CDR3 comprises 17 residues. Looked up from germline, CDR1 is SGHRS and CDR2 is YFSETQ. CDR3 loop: CASSPGLAGGATDTQYF. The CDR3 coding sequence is TGCGCCAGCAGCCCGGGACTAGCGGGGGGCGCCACAGATACGCAGTATTTT.

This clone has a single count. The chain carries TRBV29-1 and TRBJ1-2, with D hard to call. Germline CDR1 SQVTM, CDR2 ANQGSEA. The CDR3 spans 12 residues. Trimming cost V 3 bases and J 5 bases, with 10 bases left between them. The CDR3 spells CSVDGYKYGYTF. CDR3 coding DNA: TGCAGCGTTGACGGGTACAAGTATGGCTACACCTTC.

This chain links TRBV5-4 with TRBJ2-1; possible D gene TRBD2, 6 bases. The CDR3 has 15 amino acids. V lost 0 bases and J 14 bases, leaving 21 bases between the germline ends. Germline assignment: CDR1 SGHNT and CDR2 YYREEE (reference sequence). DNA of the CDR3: TGTGCCAGCAGCTTGGGGCGCCTAGCGAGCACGACGGAGTTCTTC. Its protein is CASSLGRLASTTEFF.

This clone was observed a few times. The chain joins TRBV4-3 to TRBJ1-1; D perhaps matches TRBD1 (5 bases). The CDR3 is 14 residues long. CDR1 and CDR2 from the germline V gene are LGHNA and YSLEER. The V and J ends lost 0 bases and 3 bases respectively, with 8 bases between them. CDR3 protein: CASSQDPGDTEAFF. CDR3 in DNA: TGCGCCAGCAGCCAAGATCCGGGGGACACTGAAGCTTTCTTT.

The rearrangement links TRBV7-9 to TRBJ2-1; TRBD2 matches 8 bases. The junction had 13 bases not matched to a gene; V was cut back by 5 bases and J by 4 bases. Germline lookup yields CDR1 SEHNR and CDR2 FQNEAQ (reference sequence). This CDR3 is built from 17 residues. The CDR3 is CASSQRGGGGKYNEQFF. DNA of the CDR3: TGTGCCAGCAGCCAACGGGGGGGCGGGGGGAAATACAATGAGCAGTTCTTC.

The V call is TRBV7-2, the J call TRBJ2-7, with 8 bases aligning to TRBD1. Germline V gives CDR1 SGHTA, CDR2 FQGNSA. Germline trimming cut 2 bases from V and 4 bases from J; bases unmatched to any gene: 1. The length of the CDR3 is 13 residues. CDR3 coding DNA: TGTGCCAGCAGCTTAACAGGGGGGTACGAGCAGTACTTC. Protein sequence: CASSLTGGYEQYF.

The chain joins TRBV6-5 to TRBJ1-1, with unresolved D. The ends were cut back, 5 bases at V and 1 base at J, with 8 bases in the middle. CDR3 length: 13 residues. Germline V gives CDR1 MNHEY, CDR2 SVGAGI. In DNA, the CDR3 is TGTGCCAGCAGTGAGACAAGGAACACTGAAGCTTTCTTT. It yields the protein CASSETRNTEAFF.

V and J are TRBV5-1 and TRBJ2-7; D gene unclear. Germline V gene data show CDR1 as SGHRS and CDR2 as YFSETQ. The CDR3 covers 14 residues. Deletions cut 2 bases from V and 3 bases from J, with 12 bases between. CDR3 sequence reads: CASSLVGNDYEQYF. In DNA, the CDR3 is TGCGCCAGCAGCTTAGTGGGCAACGACTACGAGCAGTACTTC.

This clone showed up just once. The CDR3: CASSVASGGSYEQYF. As DNA, the CDR3 is TGTGCCAGCAGCGTAGCTAGCGGGGGTTCCTACGAGCAGTACTTC. J is TRBJ2-7 and V is TRBV9; 10 bases agree with TRBD2. V lost 0 bases, J lost 1 base, and 1 base stayed unmatched. The CDR3 consists of 15 residues. The germline CDR1 and CDR2 sequences are SGDLS and YYNGEE. The whole variable domain, remainder taken from reference TRBV9 and TRBJ2-7, is DSGVTQTPKHLITATGQRVTLRCSPRSGDLSVYWYQQSLDQGLQFLIQYYNGEERAKGNILERFSAQQFPDLHSELNLSSLELGDSALYFCASSVASGGSYEQYFGPGTRLTVT.

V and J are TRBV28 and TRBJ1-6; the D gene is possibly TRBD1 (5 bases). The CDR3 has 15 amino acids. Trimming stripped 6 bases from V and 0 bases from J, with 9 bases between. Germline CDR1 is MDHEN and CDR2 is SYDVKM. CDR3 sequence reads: CASRSGGSYNSPLHF. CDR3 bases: TGTGCCAGCAGGTCGGGGGGCTCCTATAATTCACCCCTCCACTTT.

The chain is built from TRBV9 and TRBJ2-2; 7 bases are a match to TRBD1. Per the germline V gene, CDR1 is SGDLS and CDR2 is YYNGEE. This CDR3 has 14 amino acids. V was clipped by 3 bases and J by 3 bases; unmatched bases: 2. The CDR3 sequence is CASSADRHTGELFF. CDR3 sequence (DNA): TGTGCCAGCAGCGCGGACAGGCACACCGGGGAGCTGTTTTTT.

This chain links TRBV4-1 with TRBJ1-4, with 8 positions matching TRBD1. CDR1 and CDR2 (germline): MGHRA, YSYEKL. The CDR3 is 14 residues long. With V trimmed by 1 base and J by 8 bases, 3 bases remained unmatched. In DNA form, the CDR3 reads TGCGCCAGCAGCCAAGTGACAGGGGACGAAAAACTGTTTTTT. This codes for CASSQVTGDEKLFF.

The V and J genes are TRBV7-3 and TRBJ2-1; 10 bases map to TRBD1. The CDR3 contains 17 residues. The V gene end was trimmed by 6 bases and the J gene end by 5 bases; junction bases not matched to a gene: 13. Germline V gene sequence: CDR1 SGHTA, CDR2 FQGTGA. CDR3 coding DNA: TGTGCCAGCAGATCCCGCGCGACAGGGGGCGACAACAATGAGCAGTTCTTC. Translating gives CASRSRATGGDNNEQFF.

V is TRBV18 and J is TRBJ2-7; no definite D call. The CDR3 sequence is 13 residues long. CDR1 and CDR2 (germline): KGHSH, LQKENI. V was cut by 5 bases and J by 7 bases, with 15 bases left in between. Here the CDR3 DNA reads TGTGCCAGCTCAACGAGCTTCAGCAGGGAGCAGTACTTC. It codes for CASSTSFSREQYF.

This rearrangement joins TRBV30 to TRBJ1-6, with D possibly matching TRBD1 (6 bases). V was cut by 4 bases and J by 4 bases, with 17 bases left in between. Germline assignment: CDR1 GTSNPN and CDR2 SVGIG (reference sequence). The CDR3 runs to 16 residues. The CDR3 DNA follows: TGTGCCTGGAAGGGGGAAAGGACAACTTATAATTCACCCCTCCACTTT. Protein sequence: CAWKGERTTYNSPLHF.

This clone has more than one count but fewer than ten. This CDR3 reads CASSFTGSNAGELFF. The CDR3 bases are TGTGCCAGCAGCTTCACAGGGTCGAATGCCGGGGAGCTGTTTTTT. The chain links TRBV11-3 to TRBJ2-2; maybe TRBD1 (6 bases). CDR1 and CDR2 (germline): SGHNT, YENEEA. V was clipped by 3 bases and J by 6 bases, with 14 bases between them. This CDR3 spans 15 amino acids. Full variable domain (outside the CDR3, taken from reference TRBV11-3 and TRBJ2-2): EAGVVQSPRYKIIEKKQPVAFWCNPISGHNTLYWYLQNLGQGPELLIRYENEEAVDDSQLPKDRFSAERLKGVDSTLKIQPAELGDSAVYLCASSFTGSNAGELFFGEGSRLTVL.

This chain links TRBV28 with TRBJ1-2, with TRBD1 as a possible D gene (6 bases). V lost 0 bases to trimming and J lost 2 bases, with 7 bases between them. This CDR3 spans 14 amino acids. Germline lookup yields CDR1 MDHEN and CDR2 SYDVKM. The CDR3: CASSLWGTNYGYTF. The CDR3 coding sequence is TGTGCCAGCAGTTTATGGGGGACAAACTATGGCTACACCTTC.

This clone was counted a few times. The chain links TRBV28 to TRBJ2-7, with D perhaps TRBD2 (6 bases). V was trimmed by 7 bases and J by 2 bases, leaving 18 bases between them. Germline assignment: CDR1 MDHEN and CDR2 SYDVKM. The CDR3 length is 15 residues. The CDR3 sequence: CASMPPRGGTYEQYF. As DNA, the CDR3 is TGTGCCAGCATGCCCCCACGGGGAGGAACCTACGAGCAGTACTTC. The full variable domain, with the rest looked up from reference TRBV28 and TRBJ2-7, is DVKVTQSSRYLVKRTGEKVFLECVQDMDHENMFWYRQDPGLGLRLIYFSYDVKMKEKGDIPEGYSVSREKKERFSLILESASTNQTSMYLCASMPPRGGTYEQYFGPGTRLTVT.

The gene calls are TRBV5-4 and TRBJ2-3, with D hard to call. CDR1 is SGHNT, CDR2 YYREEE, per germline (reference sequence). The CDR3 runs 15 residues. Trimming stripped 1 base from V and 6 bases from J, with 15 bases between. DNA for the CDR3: TGTGCCAGCAGCTTGCCCTCGGCTGGGCTCGATACGCAGTATTTT. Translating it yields CASSLPSAGLDTQYF.

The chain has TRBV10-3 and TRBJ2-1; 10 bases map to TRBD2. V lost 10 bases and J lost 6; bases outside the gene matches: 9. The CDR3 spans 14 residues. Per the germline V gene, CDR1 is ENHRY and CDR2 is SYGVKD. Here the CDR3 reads CATTASGGLNEQFF. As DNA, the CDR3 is TGTGCCACGACGGCTAGCGGGGGACTCAATGAGCAGTTCTTC.

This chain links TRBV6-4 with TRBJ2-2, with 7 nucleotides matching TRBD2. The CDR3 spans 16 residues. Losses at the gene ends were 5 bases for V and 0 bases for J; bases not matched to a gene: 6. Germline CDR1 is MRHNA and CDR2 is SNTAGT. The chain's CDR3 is CASSPQAGTNTGELFF. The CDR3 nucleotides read TGTGCCAGCAGTCCTCAAGCGGGGACGAACACCGGGGAGCTGTTTTTT.

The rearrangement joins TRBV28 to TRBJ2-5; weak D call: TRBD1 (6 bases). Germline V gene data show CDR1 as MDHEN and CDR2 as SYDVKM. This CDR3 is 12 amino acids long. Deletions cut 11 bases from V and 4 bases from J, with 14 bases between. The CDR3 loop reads CAVPGRGETQYF. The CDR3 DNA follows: TGTGCCGTACCGGGCAGGGGAGAGACCCAGTACTTC.

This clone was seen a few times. The CDR3 protein is CASSIDRSAQTDPYYEQYF. CDR3 nucleotides: TGTGCCAGTAGTATAGATCGGTCAGCACAGACAGACCCCTACTACGAGCAGTACTTC. The rearrangement uses TRBV19 and TRBJ2-7, with a tentative D call TRBD1 (5 bases). The CDR3 totals 19 residues. The germline V gene has CDR1 LNHDA and CDR2 SQIVND (reference sequence). The V end was cut by 0 bases, the J end by 3 bases, with 24 bases between.